A single sample gave rise to the 15 T cell receptor beta chains below, sequenced in a study of regulatory T cells in long-lasting Graves disease. The time point is: persistent/refractory GD, antithyroid drugs over 5 years with positive TRAb. The authors made the TCR library using RNA they extracted from PBMCs. Arm-PCR of CDR3 regions and iRepertoire HTBI primers were used to build TCR beta libraries. One entry per CDR3 protein results from TCRdb running MiXCR on the multiplex PCR reads. In the table there are over 450,000 distinct CDR3 sequences, 20% to 25% of which are singletons. The sample consisted of peripheral blood mononuclear cells (PBMCs), taken when the disease was refractory, from a patient treated with antithyroid drugs. All receptors derive from a female donor with Graves disease.

This clonotype was observed a handful of times. The chain carries TRBV7-9 and TRBJ1-5; 8 bases line up with TRBD1. V was clipped by 5 bases and J by 2 bases; unmatched bases: 11. The V gene's germline CDR1 is SEHNR and CDR2 FQNEAQ (reference sequence). This CDR3 spans 17 amino acids. The CDR3 DNA reads TGTGCCAGCAGCCAAGGTCCCCAGGGGGCAGGCAATCAGCCCCAGCATTTT. This codes for CASSQGPQGAGNQPQHF.

This clonotype was detected ten times or more. The chain links TRBV3-1 to TRBJ2-5; D assignment may be TRBD1 or TRBD2 (5 bases each). Germline V CDR1 and CDR2: LGHDT, YNNKEL (reference sequence). Trimming took 5 bases from V and 11 from J, leaving 15 bases between them. CDR3 size: 12 residues. CDR3 DNA sequence: TGTGCCAGCAGCGAGGGGACCCAGATGCAGTACTTC. This translates into CASSEGTQMQYF.

This clonotype was found many times. The rearrangement links TRBV3-1 to TRBJ1-2, with D hard to call. V lost 2 bases to trimming and J lost 8 bases, with 12 bases between them. Germline CDR1 reads LGHDT; CDR2 reads YNNKEL (reference sequence). The CDR3 is 13 residues long. The CDR3 DNA is TGTGCCAGCAGCCAATTGAACCTCCTAGGCTACACCTTC. It codes for CASSQLNLLGYTF.

This clonotype was counted at least ten times. The rearrangement uses TRBV20-1 and TRBJ1-2; the D gene is possibly TRBD1 (5 bases). Trimming left V 3 bases short and J 1 base short, with 24 bases between. The CDR3 is made up of 18 amino acids. Germline assignment: CDR1 DFQATT and CDR2 SNEGSKA (reference sequence). The DNA of the CDR3 is TGCAGTGCTAGCTTAGTTAGAGGCTCCCCCGGGGGTAACTATGGCTACACCTTC. Residues: CSASLVRGSPGGNYGYTF.

This clonotype showed up just a few times. The chain couples TRBV12-3 or TRBV12-4 to TRBJ2-2; D might be TRBD2 (6 bases). This CDR3 is built from 13 residues. Trimming took off 5 bases at V and 6 bases at J, with 10 bases between the two ends. CDR3 bases: TGTGCCAGCAGTCCCGGGGAGGCCGGGGAGCTGTTTTTT. This sequence encodes CASSPGEAGELFF.

This clonotype was observed a few times. The chain links TRBV11-2 to TRBJ2-5, with TRBD2 as a possible D gene (6 bases). V was pared by 1 base and J by 2 bases, with 17 bases between. The CDR3 is 17 residues long. Germline V gene data show CDR1 as SGHAT and CDR2 as FQNNGV. The CDR3 region is CASSLGLRLAIQETQYF. CDR3 bases: TGTGCCAGCAGCTTAGGCTTGCGTCTAGCGATACAAGAGACCCAGTACTTC.

This chain connects TRBV5-5 to TRBJ2-3; D gene ambiguous. This CDR3 is 15 amino acids long. Trimming pared 2 bases from V and 2 bases from J, leaving 12 bases between. The germline V gene has CDR1 SGHKS and CDR2 YYEKEE (reference sequence). CDR3 amino acids: CASSLLASYTDTQYF. CDR3 DNA: TGTGCCAGCAGCTTACTGGCGTCTTACACAGATACGCAGTATTTT.

This clonotype was observed at least ten times. The chain is built from TRBV12-3 or TRBV12-4 and TRBJ1-5; 9 bases fit TRBD1. This CDR3 contains 15 residues. V was clipped by 5 bases and J by 2 bases; unmatched bases: 4. The CDR3 sequence: CASSKTGGGNQPQHF. The DNA for the CDR3 is TGTGCCAGCAGTAAGACAGGGGGAGGCAATCAGCCCCAGCATTTT.

The chain recombines TRBV6-1 with TRBJ2-3, with 8 bases that match TRBD2. Germline loops: CDR1 MNHNS, CDR2 SASEGT. Trimming at V came to 4 bases and at J to 2 bases, leaving 11 bases not matched to a gene. CDR3 length equals 17 residues. Here the CDR3 DNA reads TGTGCCAGCAGTGCCCTCGGGCGGGGGGACTTCACAGATACGCAGTATTTT. Encoded protein: CASSALGRGDFTDTQYF.

This clonotype was recorded at least ten times. The chain combines TRBV30 with TRBJ2-5; D not resolved. Between the trimmed V and J ends, which lost 0 bases and 2 bases, there was a span of 10 bases. The CDR3 runs 14 residues. Looked up from germline, CDR1 is GTSNPN and CDR2 is SVGIG (reference sequence). CDR3 loop: CAWSVRARQETQYF. Here the CDR3 DNA reads TGTGCCTGGAGTGTACGGGCGAGGCAAGAGACCCAGTACTTC.

V usage is TRBV7-3 and J usage is TRBJ2-3; 9 positions agree with TRBD1. J gave up 3 bases and V 5 bases, and 6 bases lay outside the gene matches. CDR3 size: 15 residues. Looked up from germline, CDR1 is SGHTA and CDR2 is FQGTGA. The CDR3 DNA follows: TGTGCCAGCAGCGGACAGGGGCCCCCTACAGATACGCAGTATTTT. This codes for CASSGQGPPTDTQYF.

The V gene is TRBV27, the J gene TRBJ1-1; TRBD1 matches at 8 bases. The V and J ends lost 1 base and 3 bases, in that order; junction bases with no gene match: 4. Germline V gene sequence: CDR1 MNHEY, CDR2 SMNVEV (reference sequence). This CDR3 has 15 residues. CDR3 loop: CASSLLGQEYTEAFF. For the CDR3, the DNA is TGTGCCAGCAGTTTATTGGGACAGGAGTACACTGAAGCTTTCTTT.

This clonotype was observed many times. The chain couples TRBV11-2 to TRBJ2-5; D remains unclear. Germline V gene data show CDR1 as SGHAT and CDR2 as FQNNGV. The CDR3 runs 12 residues. Trimming pared 3 bases from V and 3 bases from J, leaving 5 bases between. The CDR3 reads CASSFGEETQYF. DNA for the CDR3: TGTGCCAGCAGCTTTGGGGAAGAGACCCAGTACTTC.

In its sample, this clonotype was seen many times. This rearrangement joins TRBV28 to TRBJ2-7, with D possibly being TRBD2 (5 bases). Per the germline V gene, CDR1 is MDHEN and CDR2 is SYDVKM. The V end was cut by 5 bases, the J end by 1 base, with 9 bases between. The CDR3 is 13 amino acids. CDR3 nucleotide sequence: TGTGCCAGCAGTCCCGGGGTATCCTACGAGCAGTACTTC. Translated, it gives CASSPGVSYEQYF.

Concerning this clonotype: This may be a read error: a much more frequent sequence differs by one nucleotide. The chain is built from TRBV6-2 or TRBV6-3 and TRBJ2-7; no firm D call. With 5 bases removed from V and 2 bases from J, the gap between germline ends came to 7 bases. CDR3 length equals 12 residues. Germline V gives CDR1 MNHEY, CDR2 SVGEGT. The CDR3 sequence is CASSQKPYEQYF. The DNA of the CDR3 is TGTGCCAGCAGTCAAAAGCCCTACGAGCAGTACTTC.